This T cell receptor (beta chain) was recovered during a study of cytomegalovirus exposure and HLA in healthy donors. The study, taken as a whole, reports: Most of the TCR beta V segments (in an earlier analysis) were productive either about 87% or about 30% of the time.

The CDR3 has 17 residues. Germline lookup yields CDR1 GTSNPN and CDR2 SVGIG (reference sequence). V dropped 8 bases and J dropped 5; count of bases not matched to a gene: 16. For this clone: Its specificity is unknown.

Vbeta (60) and Jbeta (13) primers were used in the PCR. Sequencing used immunoSEQ multiplex PCR; TCRdb keeps in-frame clones, though not all of them. The data show roughly 100,000 clones, with less than 75% seen just once and 11% held by the top ten. The chain joins TRBV30 to TRBJ2-2; 11 bases map to TRBD2. The specimen was PBMCs. The TCR sequence derives from a man aged 40-49 years in good health and CMV-seropositive. The CDR3 DNA reads as TGTGCCGGGGGGACTAGCGGAACCCAGGGATGGACCGGGGAGCTGTTTTTT. It encodes CAGGTSGTQGWTGELFF.